Below are 24 T cell receptor beta chains sequenced from a single sample in a study of T cell changes during pregnancy in multiple sclerosis. Profiled with immunoSEQ multiplex PCR; TCRdb holds only in-frame clones, not every one. Altogether around 77,000 clones are present, 85% to 95% being singletons, with the ten largest covering approximately 1.1%. Source: peripheral blood, taken in the third trimester of pregnancy. The receptors were gathered from a female donor with multiple sclerosis, enrolled in a pregnancy study.

This clone was seen just once. The gene calls are TRBV7-9 and TRBJ1-1; 9 bases map to TRBD1. V lost 0 bases, J lost 11 bases, and 7 bases stayed unmatched. CDR3 length: 14 residues. From germline, CDR1 is SEHNR and CDR2 FQNEAQ (reference sequence). CDR3 DNA: TGTGCCAGCAGCTTAGCTGGACAGGGGTTTGGGGCTTTCTTT. Translated, it gives CASSLAGQGFGAFF. The variable domain in full, completed from reference TRBV7-9 and TRBJ1-1, reads DTGVSQNPRHKITKRGQNVTFRCDPISEHNRLYWYRQTLGQGPEFLTYFQNEAQLEKSRLLSDRFSAERPKGSFSTLEIQRTEQGDSAMYLCASSLAGQGFGAFFGQGTRLTVV.

The V call is TRBV5-1, the J call TRBJ2-5; D is unclear. V gave up 0 bases and J gave up 3 bases, with 6 bases separating them. CDR3 length: 13 amino acids. Germline values: CDR1 SGHRS, CDR2 YFSETQ. CDR3 sequence (DNA): TGCGCCAGCAGCTTGGGCGGTAAAGAGACCCAGTACTTC. It codes for CASSLGGKETQYF.

Notes on this clone: The same CDR3 arises from other DNA sequences in this sample as well. The CDR3: CASTRGAPTEAFF. CDR3 coding DNA: TGTGCCAGCACCCGCGGGGCGCCTACTGAAGCTTTCTTT. This rearrangement joins TRBV5-6 to TRBJ1-1; maybe TRBD1 (5 bases). The CDR3 extends over 13 amino acids. Germline V CDR1 and CDR2: SGHDT, YYEEEE. V gave up 6 bases and J gave up 5 bases, with 14 bases separating them. The full variable domain, in which reference TRBV5-6 and TRBJ1-1 provide the parts outside the CDR3, is DAGVTQSPTHLIKTRGQQVTLRCSPKSGHDTVSWYQQALGQGPQFIFQYYEEEERQRGNFPDRFSGHQFPNYSSELNVNALLLGDSALYLCASTRGAPTEAFFGQGTRLTVV.

The J gene is TRBJ2-1, the V gene TRBV4-1; 8 bases match TRBD2. The V gene end was trimmed by 4 bases and the J gene end by 9 bases; junction bases not matched to a gene: 23. In germline, CDR1 is MGHRA, CDR2 YSYEKL. The CDR3 is 19 residues long. CDR3 sequence: CASSPLIMSRKDRGGEQFF. CDR3 in DNA: TGCGCCAGCAGCCCCCTCATTATGAGTAGGAAAGATCGGGGGGGTGAGCAGTTCTTC.

The chain couples TRBV2 to TRBJ2-1; TRBD2 aligns across 10 bases. V gave up 7 bases and J gave up 4 bases; unmatched junction bases: 10. The germline V gene encodes CDR1 SNHLY and CDR2 FYNNEI. There are 16 residues in the CDR3. The CDR3 bases are TGTGCCAGCACGTCTAGCGGGAGTTTGGGATACAATGAGCAGTTCTTC. Translating it yields CASTSSGSLGYNEQFF.

The V and J genes are TRBV13 and TRBJ1-1; D may be TRBD1 (6 bases). CDR3 length equals 13 residues. Per germline, CDR1 PRHDT and CDR2 FYEKMQ (reference sequence). The V and J ends lost 1 base and 5 bases respectively, with 8 bases between them. The CDR3 DNA is TGTGCCAGCAGCTTAGAAAGGGGGACTGAAGCTTTCTTT. Translation: CASSLERGTEAFF.

V usage is TRBV6-5 and J usage is TRBJ2-1; D is ambiguous. Per germline, CDR1 MNHEY and CDR2 SVGAGI. The V gene lost 5 bases and the J gene lost 4 bases, with 9 bases spanning the gap. The CDR3 runs 13 residues. In DNA, the CDR3 is TGTGCCAGCAGTACTGACTCGTACAATGAGCAGTTCTTC. It yields the protein CASSTDSYNEQFF.

The J gene is TRBJ2-3, the V gene TRBV4-3, with 8 nucleotides matching TRBD1. V lost 0 bases and J lost 2; bases outside the gene matches: 7. The length of the CDR3 is 17 residues. The germline CDR1 and CDR2 sequences are LGHNA and YSLEER. CDR3 loop: CASSQDNGQGATDTQYF. CDR3 DNA sequence: TGCGCCAGCAGCCAAGATAACGGGCAGGGGGCCACAGATACGCAGTATTTT.

V usage is TRBV15 and J usage is TRBJ2-2; D ambiguous. Germline-derived CDR1 and CDR2 are LNHNV and YYDKDF (reference sequence). There are 15 residues in the CDR3. V dropped 6 bases and J dropped 0 bases, with 11 bases sitting between them. Written as DNA, the CDR3 is TGTGCCACCAGACGCGTCCGGGCGAACACCGGGGAGCTGTTTTTT. Protein: CATRRVRANTGELFF.

This chain connects TRBV19 to TRBJ1-1, with D perhaps TRBD1 (6 bases). V was trimmed by 3 bases and J by 11 bases, leaving 13 bases between them. Germline V gives CDR1 LNHDA, CDR2 SQIVND (reference sequence). The CDR3 is 12 residues long. CDR3 amino acids: CASSIRRGPAFF. The CDR3 coding sequence is TGTGCCAGTAGTATCCGGCGGGGGCCGGCTTTCTTT. Combining the CDR3 with reference TRBV19 and TRBJ1-1 gives the whole variable domain DGGITQSPKYLFRKEGQNVTLSCEQNLNHDAMYWYRQDPGQGLRLIYYSQIVNDFQKGDIAEGYSVSREKKESFPLTVTSAQKNPTAFYLCASSIRRGPAFFGQGTRLTVV.

V and J are TRBV4-1 and TRBJ1-2; unclear D gene. V dropped 0 bases and J dropped 0 bases, with 11 bases sitting between them. The CDR3 runs 16 residues. Per the germline V gene, CDR1 is MGHRA and CDR2 is YSYEKL. The chain's CDR3 is CASSQDRHGANYGYTF. The CDR3, as DNA: TGCGCCAGCAGCCAAGATCGACACGGTGCTAACTATGGCTACACCTTC.

This clone has a single count. The chain has TRBV14 and TRBJ2-1; weak D call: TRBD2 (6 bases). Between the trimmed V and J ends, which lost 1 base and 0 bases, there was a span of 10 bases. This CDR3 is built from 16 residues. CDR1 and CDR2 (germline): SGHDN, FVKESK. The CDR3 DNA sequence: TGTGCCAGCAGCCAAGTCGGGCGGGGCTCCTACAATGAGCAGTTCTTC. It codes for CASSQVGRGSYNEQFF.

CDR3 sequence reads: CASSSTSVSSYEQYF. The CDR3 DNA reads as TGTGCCAGCAGTTCCACTAGCGTTAGCTCCTACGAGCAGTACTTC. The chain joins TRBV6-6 to TRBJ2-7, with TRBD2 matching 7 bases. Trimming took 4 bases from V and 0 from J; bases not matched to a gene: 6. CDR3 length: 15 residues. Germline V gene lookup returns CDR1 MNHNY and CDR2 SVGAGI (reference sequence).

This clone is categorized as medium-sized. The chain joins TRBV7-3 to TRBJ1-5, with D possibly TRBD1 on 6 matching bases. Trimming took off 5 bases at V and 3 bases at J, with 8 bases between the two ends. The CDR3 runs to 13 residues. CDR1 and CDR2 (germline): SGHTA, FQGTGA. Here the CDR3 reads CASSTGPNQPQHF. The CDR3 DNA sequence: TGTGCCAGCAGCACAGGGCCCAATCAGCCCCAGCATTTT.

The rearrangement links TRBV5-8 to TRBJ2-1, with 10 nucleotides matching TRBD2. Germline CDR1 SGHTS, CDR2 YDEGEE. Trimming at V came to 0 bases and at J to 12 bases, leaving 9 bases not matched to a gene. The CDR3 is made up of 15 amino acids. In nucleotides, the CDR3 is TGTGCCAGCAGCTTGGCGGGGACTAGCGTCGTGGGGCAGTTCTTC. Encoded protein: CASSLAGTSVVGQFF.

This chain uses TRBV5-4 with TRBJ2-1; TRBD2 might be the D (5 bases). CDR1 is SGHNT and CDR2 is YYREEE in the germline V gene (reference sequence). The V end lost 4 bases, the J end lost 9 bases, and 17 bases lay between the germline ends. CDR3 size: 14 residues. In DNA, the CDR3 is TGTGCCAGCAGCGGACGGGGTTTGACCCTTGAGCAGTTCTTC. Its protein product is CASSGRGLTLEQFF.

CDR3 DNA sequence: TGTGCCAGTAGTATTGACAGCCCCATCCTCTATAGCAATCAGCCCCAGCATTTT. It translates to CASSIDSPILYSNQPQHF. The gene calls are TRBV19 and TRBJ1-5; TRBD1 might be the D (5 bases). Between the trimmed V and J ends, which lost 3 bases and 0 bases, there was a span of 18 bases. The CDR3 is made up of 18 amino acids. Germline V gives CDR1 LNHDA, CDR2 SQIVND (reference sequence). The full variable domain, in which reference TRBV19 and TRBJ1-5 provide the parts outside the CDR3, is DGGITQSPKYLFRKEGQNVTLSCEQNLNHDAMYWYRQDPGQGLRLIYYSQIVNDFQKGDIAEGYSVSREKKESFPLTVTSAQKNPTAFYLCASSIDSPILYSNQPQHFGDGTRLSIL.

V gene TRBV5-1 combines with J gene TRBJ2-2, with TRBD2 matching 14 bases. J was trimmed by 1 base and V by 1 base; bases with no gene match: 12. This CDR3 contains 21 residues. The germline V gene encodes CDR1 SGHRS and CDR2 YFSETQ. The CDR3 nucleotides read TGCGCCAGCAGCTTGCCCCCGGGACTAGCGGGAGAAAGTTGGAACACCGGGGAGCTGTTTTTT. Its protein product is CASSLPPGLAGESWNTGELFF.

The chain joins TRBV27 to TRBJ1-2; tentative D call: TRBD1 (5 bases). V was trimmed by 4 bases and J by 3 bases, leaving 12 bases between them. Per the germline V gene, CDR1 is MNHEY and CDR2 is SMNVEV (reference sequence). The CDR3 has 14 amino acids. The DNA for the CDR3 is TGTGCCAGCAGTTCTAATACGGGGGACTATGGCTACACCTTC. Its translation: CASSSNTGDYGYTF.

This clone was observed a single time. The chain links TRBV6-6 to TRBJ2-1, with 9 positions matching TRBD1. The CDR3 has 15 amino acids. With 3 bases clipped from V and 5 bases from J, the junction kept 5 bases outside the gene matches. Germline-derived CDR1 and CDR2 are MNHNY and SVGAGI (reference sequence). The CDR3 DNA sequence: TGTGCCAGCAGTTATCCCGGGACAGGGAACAATGAGCAGTTCTTC. This gives the protein CASSYPGTGNNEQFF.

The V and J genes are TRBV30 and TRBJ2-6, with D possibly TRBD2 on 5 matching bases. V was shortened by 1 base and J by 1 base, with 5 bases between the two germline ends. Per the germline V gene, CDR1 is GTSNPN and CDR2 is SVGIG (reference sequence). This CDR3 contains 14 residues. Here the CDR3 reads CAWSGGSGANVLTF. As DNA, the CDR3 is TGTGCCTGGAGTGGAGGGTCTGGGGCCAACGTCCTGACTTTC. Full variable domain (rest looked up from reference TRBV30 and TRBJ2-6): SQTIHQWPATLVQPVGSPLSLECTVEGTSNPNLYWYRQAAGRGLQLLFYSVGIGQISSEVPQNLSASRPQDRQFILSSKKLLLSDSGFYLCAWSGGSGANVLTFGAGSRLTVL.

This chain joins TRBV27 and TRBJ1-4; no clear D. Between the trimmed V and J ends, which lost 8 bases and 8 bases, there was a span of 15 bases. The CDR3 covers 13 residues. Germline values: CDR1 MNHEY, CDR2 SMNVEV (reference sequence). The CDR3 sequence: CASGRPDKEKLFF. The CDR3 DNA reads TGTGCCAGCGGTAGGCCCGACAAGGAAAAACTGTTTTTT.

V gene TRBV7-8 combines with J gene TRBJ2-7; 9 bases align to TRBD1. The CDR3 has 15 residues. Germline V gene lookup returns CDR1 SGHVS and CDR2 FQNEAQ. V shed 4 bases, J shed 3 bases, and the junction held 7 bases outside the gene matches. CDR3 in amino acids: CASSYLGTGLYEQYF. The CDR3 DNA follows: TGTGCCAGCAGCTACCTTGGGACAGGGCTCTACGAGCAGTACTTC. Full variable domain (rest looked up from reference TRBV7-8 and TRBJ2-7): GAGVSQSPRYKVAKRGQDVALRCDPISGHVSLFWYQQALGQGPEFLTYFQNEAQLDKSGLPSDRFFAERPEGSVSTLKIQRTQQEDSAVYLCASSYLGTGLYEQYFGPGTRLTVT.

The chain recombines TRBV2 with TRBJ2-1; tentative D call: TRBD1 (5 bases). The ends were cut back, 1 base at V and 5 bases at J, with 9 bases in the middle. The germline V gene encodes CDR1 SNHLY and CDR2 FYNNEI. This CDR3 region has 14 residues. CDR3 amino acids: CASSEGQLDNEQFF. The DNA of the CDR3 is TGTGCCAGCAGTGAAGGACAGCTTGACAATGAGCAGTTCTTC.